This entry is about one T cell receptor (beta chain). The sample comes from a study of blood T cell repertoires in COVID-19. Across the study: COVID-19 samples, acute and convalescent, were from the United States, Italy and Spain. PBMCs, B-cell-depleted T cells, or T cells provided the cDNA or gDNA that made up the material.

Authors' methods: Amplification with reference gene primers provided the estimates of nucleated cell counts. Produced via immunoSEQ multiplex PCR; TCRdb's table is partial and in-frame only. V, J and clone size are those of that table, while D and trimming were read from the DNA. There are approximately 210,000 clones in the sample; around 90% occur only once, and roughly 1.5% lies in the top ten. The CDR3 spans 13 residues. Trimming took off 0 bases at V and 2 bases at J, with 6 bases between the two ends. The V gene's germline CDR1 is SGHRS and CDR2 YFSETQ. The receptor was isolated from a man younger than 35 with active or convalescent COVID-19. Material: peripheral blood. The V and J genes are TRBV5-1 and TRBJ2-7, with TRBD1 as a possible D gene (5 bases). The CDR3 region has the DNA TGCGCCAGCAGCTTGGCAGGGACCTACGAGCAGTACTTC. Translating it yields CASSLAGTYEQYF.